These T cell receptor beta chains were read from a single sample in a study of T cells after somatic rescue of genetic block. The data were produced by immunoSEQ multiplex PCR, yet TCRdb's version contains in-frame clones alone and is incomplete. The sample shows roughly 67,000 clones, approximately 90% of them seen only once. The sample taken for sequencing was peripheral blood mononuclear cells (PBMCs). The receptors derive from a man aged 35 to 55. Both conserved end residues are part of each CDR3. D genes are given only for firm matches. Only part of the rows carry a size: once, few, many, or a class if the clone is expanded.

>.|TRBD2|TRBJ2-5|TRBV9
CASSVGFWTSEETQYF
TGTGCCAGCAGCGTAGGGTTTTGGACTAGCGAAGAGACCCAGTACTTC
>.|.|TRBJ2-2|TRBV6-1
CASREGTANTGELFF
TGTGCCAGCAGGGAAGGGACGGCGAACACCGGGGAGCTGTTTTTT
>.|.|TRBJ1-2|TRBV5-4
CASKAPGGSYGYTF
TGTGCCAGCAAAGCCCCCGGGGGTAGCTATGGCTACACCTTC
>.|.|TRBJ1-5|TRBV6-5
CASSYGVGNQPQHF
TGTGCCAGCAGTTACGGAGTCGGCAATCAGCCCCAGCATTTT
>.|.|TRBJ2-3|TRBV11-3
CASSLLRGDTQYF
TGTGCCAGCAGCTTATTACGTGGGGATACGCAGTATTTT
>.|TRBD1|TRBJ2-5|TRBV11-3
CASSPGQVETQYF
TGTGCCAGCAGCCCGGGACAGGTGGAGACCCAGTACTTC
>.|TRBD2|TRBJ2-3|TRBV4-2
CASSPLAGEADTQYF
TGTGCCAGCAGCCCCTTAGCGGGAGAGGCAGATACGCAGTATTTT
>.|.|TRBJ2-1|TRBV7-9
CASSLYDEQFF
TGTGCCAGCAGCTTGTATGATGAGCAGTTCTTC
>.|.|TRBJ2-2|TRBV28
CASSYRDLTLGELFF
TGTGCCAGCAGTTACCGGGACTTAACGCTCGGGGAGCTGTTTTTT
>.|.|TRBJ1-1|TRBV11-2
CASSFGRGTEAFF
TGTGCCAGCAGCTTCGGGCGGGGGACTGAAGCTTTCTTT
>.|TRBD2|TRBJ2-6|TRBV5-4
CASSLDPGRVTGANVLTF
TGTGCCAGCAGCTTGGACCCGGGGAGGGTTACCGGGGCCAACGTCCTGACTTTC
>.|.|TRBJ2-5|TRBV5-1
CASSLRETQYF
TGCGCCAGCAGCTTGAGGGAGACCCAGTACTTC
>once|TRBD2|TRBJ2-6|TRBV4-1
CASSMRTSGGFSGANVLTF
TGCGCCAGCAGCATGCGCACTAGCGGGGGGTTCTCTGGGGCCAACGTCCTGACTTTC
>.|.|TRBJ2-2|TRBV5-1
CASTLPDEELFF
TGCGCCAGCACCCTCCCGGACGAGGAGCTGTTTTTT
>.|TRBD2|TRBJ2-5|TRBV18
CASSPRAGGPQETQYF
TGTGCCAGCTCACCACGGGCGGGGGGGCCGCAAGAGACCCAGTACTTC
>.|.|TRBJ1-1|TRBV11-2
CASSPGLTGNTEAFF
TGTGCCAGCAGCCCAGGTCTTACAGGGAACACTGAAGCTTTCTTT
>.|.|TRBJ2-1|TRBV21-1
CASTGLAGGLNEQFF
TGTGCCAGCACTGGACTAGCGGGAGGGCTCAATGAGCAGTTCTTC
>.|.|TRBJ1-5|TRBV4-1
CASSQVGHPSNQPQHF
TGCGCCAGCAGCCAAGTGGGACACCCGAGCAATCAGCCCCAGCATTTT
>once|.|TRBJ2-7|TRBV2
CASSGRSSYEQYF
TGTGCCAGCAGCGGACGGAGCTCCTACGAGCAGTACTTC
>.|TRBD1|TRBJ2-1|TRBV19
CASSMGQGPYNEQFF
TGTGCCAGTAGTATGGGACAGGGACCCTACAATGAGCAGTTCTTC
>few|.|TRBJ1-5|TRBV19
CASSIWGDNQPQHF
TGTGCCAGTAGTATTTGGGGCGACAATCAGCCCCAGCATTTT
>.|.|TRBJ2-7|TRBV5-4
CASSLDAARGYEQYF
TGTGCCAGCAGCCTTGATGCGGCCAGGGGCTACGAGCAGTACTTC
>.|TRBD2|TRBJ2-5|TRBV19
CASSTMGLAGQETQYF
TGTGCCAGTAGTACTATGGGACTAGCGGGTCAAGAGACCCAGTACTTC
>.|TRBD1|TRBJ1-1|TRBV7-9
CASSLRTGLGPNTEAFF
TGTGCCAGCAGCCTACGGACAGGCCTAGGACCTAACACTGAAGCTTTCTTT
>.|TRBD2|TRBJ2-3|TRBV6-6
CASSYGSGRATDTQYF
TGTGCCAGCAGTTACGGCAGCGGGAGGGCCACAGATACGCAGTATTTT
>.|.|TRBJ2-7|TRBV11-2
CASSFDSLVYEQYF
TGTGCCAGCAGCTTCGACAGCCTGGTCTACGAGCAGTACTTC
>once|.|TRBJ1-5|TRBV2
CASNQEDQPQHF
TGTGCCAGCAATCAGGAGGATCAGCCCCAGCATTTT
>.|TRBD2|TRBJ2-7|TRBV27
CASSLWTSGSRDEQYF
TGTGCCAGCAGTCTCTGGACTAGCGGGAGCAGGGACGAGCAGTACTTC
>.|TRBD1|TRBJ1-2|TRBV5-1
CASSLDRGFGYTF
TGCGCCAGCAGCTTGGACAGGGGGTTTGGCTACACCTTC
>.|.|TRBJ1-1|TRBV29-1
CSGMGRGNTEAFF
TGCAGCGGGATGGGACGGGGGAACACTGAAGCTTTCTTT
>.|.|TRBJ2-7|TRBV28
CASSTHRVRGPERSSYEQYF
TGTGCCAGCAGTACCCACAGGGTCCGCGGTCCAGAAAGGAGCTCCTACGAGCAGTACTTC
>.|TRBD1|TRBJ2-7|TRBV6-5
CASSNRGLSYEQYF
TGTGCCAGCAGTAACAGGGGGCTGTCCTACGAGCAGTACTTC
>once|TRBD2|TRBJ2-4|TRBV2
CASKAGDPKNIQYF
TGTGCCAGCAAGGCGGGAGACCCCAAAAACATTCAGTACTTC
>.|.|TRBJ2-6|TRBV5-5
CASSLSQPPASGANVLTF
TGTGCCAGCAGCTTGAGTCAGCCTCCTGCCTCTGGGGCCAACGTCCTGACTTTC
>.|.|TRBJ2-6|TRBV28
CASSPPGHRTGANVLTF
TGTGCCAGCAGTCCCCCGGGACATCGAACTGGGGCCAACGTCCTGACTTTC
>.|.|TRBJ1-2|TRBV5-6
CASSSWNRALPYGYTF
TGTGCCAGCAGCTCCTGGAACAGGGCCTTACCCTATGGCTACACCTTC
>.|.|TRBJ2-5|TRBV12-5
CASGLGNDGQETQYF
TGTGCTAGTGGTTTGGGGAATGACGGCCAAGAGACCCAGTACTTC
>few|TRBD1|TRBJ1-2|TRBV7-6
CASSSGQGYGYTF
TGTGCCAGCAGCTCCGGACAGGGGTATGGCTACACCTTC
>.|.|TRBJ2-2|TRBV5-6
CASSLVSVANTGELFF
TGTGCCAGCAGCTTGGTTTCGGTAGCGAACACCGGGGAGCTGTTTTTT
>.|TRBD1|TRBJ1-6|TRBV6-4
CASSDSTGGSPLHF
TGTGCCAGCAGTGACTCGACAGGGGGTTCACCCCTCCACTTT
>.|.|TRBJ2-3|TRBV10-1
CASSGRPGGTDTQYF
TGCGCCAGCAGTGGCCGGCCTGGGGGCACAGATACGCAGTATTTT